The rows below give T cell receptor beta chains drawn from one sample of a study of T-cell reconstitution after alpha-beta-depleted transplantation in children. TCRdb re-called the PCR reads with MiXCR, one entry per CDR3 protein. The sample holds 25,000 to 35,000 distinct CDR3 sequences, around 7% seen once. The specimen was peripheral blood, collected 60 days after TCRalphabeta/CD19-depleted stem cell transplant. The receptor set was obtained from a child younger than two who had a stem cell transplant for acute myeloid leukemia, so the T cells may come from the graft donor. Each CDR3 is given with its conserved first and last residue. A D gene is named only where the DNA matches it firmly. Some rows have no size entry. The others give once, few or many, or a class for an expanded clone.

clone_size	v_call	d_call	j_call	cdr3_nt	cdr3_aa
-	TRBV29-1	-	TRBJ1-5	TGCAGCGTTGAAGTGGGGGGCTCGGGTCAGCCCCAGCATTTT	CSVEVGGSGQPQHF
many	TRBV4-2	-	TRBJ2-7	TGTGCCAGCAGCCAGGAAGGGGTGATTTGGGGGTTCTCCTACGAGCAGTACTTC	CASSQEGVIWGFSYEQYF
many	TRBV29-1	TRBD1	TRBJ2-1	TGCAGCGGAACAGGGGCCTCCTACAATGAGCAGTTCTTC	CSGTGASYNEQFF
many	TRBV28	-	TRBJ2-3	TGTGCCAGCAGTTTGGGGATGACAGATACGCAGTATTTT	CASSLGMTDTQYF
-	TRBV15	TRBD2	TRBJ2-5	TGTGCCACCAGCAAGGTCGGACGGGGGGGCCGGGAGACCCAGTACTTC	CATSKVGRGGRETQYF
many	TRBV7-8	-	TRBJ2-1	TGTGCCAGCAGCTTGTCCGGGACCCCGTACAATGAGCAGTTCTTC	CASSLSGTPYNEQFF
many	TRBV30	-	TRBJ2-2	TGTGCCTGGAGTTATGGGGGCACCGGGGAGCTGTTTTTT	CAWSYGGTGELFF
many	TRBV10-3	-	TRBJ2-2	TGTGCCATCCGCAACGAGGACGGGAACACCGGGGAGCTGTTTTTT	CAIRNEDGNTGELFF
many	TRBV20-1	-	TRBJ2-1	TGCAGTGCTAGAGATTTGGTAGCGGCATACAATGAGCAGTTCTTC	CSARDLVAAYNEQFF
many	TRBV5-1	-	TRBJ2-2	TGCGCCAGCAGCTTCCGAAAGGGGGACTTTGAGGCCGGGGAGCTGTTTTTT	CASSFRKGDFEAGELFF
-	TRBV18	TRBD1	TRBJ2-7	TGTGCCAGCTCACCAGAGAAAAACAGGGGGTTGTACGAGCAGTACTTC	CASSPEKNRGLYEQYF
many	TRBV13	-	TRBJ2-3	TGTGCCAGCACCGATGGCACAGATACGCAGTATTTT	CASTDGTDTQYF
many	TRBV7-9	-	TRBJ1-4	TGTGCCAGCAGCTCAGTGGAAGACTCAGAAAAACTGTTTTTT	CASSSVEDSEKLFF
many	TRBV11-1	TRBD1	TRBJ2-2	TGTGCCAGCAGCTTAGTCTTGGCGACAGGGTACGCCGGGGAGCTGTTTTTT	CASSLVLATGYAGELFF
many	TRBV27	-	TRBJ2-6	TGTGCCAGCAGTCATTCTTGGGGAGACTCTGGGGCCAACGTCCTGACTTTC	CASSHSWGDSGANVLTF
many	TRBV12-5	TRBD1	TRBJ2-3	TGTGCTAGTGGTTTGATACAGGGGGGCACAGATACGCAGTATTTT	CASGLIQGGTDTQYF
many	TRBV10-3	-	TRBJ1-5	TGTGCCATCAGTGAATACTTTACAGGGAAGGGGAGCAATCAGCCCCAGCATTTT	CAISEYFTGKGSNQPQHF
many	TRBV2	TRBD1	TRBJ2-7	TGTGCCAGCAGTGAAGGGACAGGGGGAAACGAGCAGTACTTC	CASSEGTGGNEQYF
many	TRBV9	-	TRBJ2-5	TGTGCCAGCAGCAAAGAAGCTAACCAGGAGACCCAGTACTTC	CASSKEANQETQYF
many	TRBV6-6	-	TRBJ1-4	TGTGCCAGCATCGCACAGGGCAATGAAAAACTGTTTTTT	CASIAQGNEKLFF
few	TRBV12-3/TRBV12-4	TRBD1	TRBJ2-7	TGTGCCAGCAGTTTATACCGGACAGGGAAATTCCAAAGGTACGAGCAGTACTTC	CASSLYRTGKFQRYEQYF
-	TRBV23-1	TRBD2	TRBJ2-7	TGCGCCAGCAGTCAAGGGGGGGGAGGGAAAGCCTACGAGCAGTACTTC	CASSQGGGGKAYEQYF
many	TRBV14	-	TRBJ1-1	TGTGCCAGCAGCCAAGATTCGGCAGGATGGACTGAAGCTTTCTTT	CASSQDSAGWTEAFF
many	TRBV7-9	-	TRBJ2-1	TGTGCCAGCACCCCCGAGGCAGGACCTTACAATGAGCAGTTCTTC	CASTPEAGPYNEQFF
many	TRBV18	-	TRBJ1-4	TGTGCCAGCTCACCATCGGCCACGGCTAATGAAAAACTGTTTTTT	CASSPSATANEKLFF
medium-sized	TRBV9	TRBD1	TRBJ2-2	TGTGCCAGCAGCGGCGGGACAGGGAGGACCGGGGAGCTGTTTTTT	CASSGGTGRTGELFF
medium-sized	TRBV7-2	-	TRBJ2-7	TGTGCCAGCAGCTTAGGCAGGTCAGCCTACGAGCAGTACTTC	CASSLGRSAYEQYF
many	TRBV21-1	-	TRBJ2-7	TGTGCCAGCAGCAAAGTTCTGGGGCATCCCACCTACGAGCAGTACTTC	CASSKVLGHPTYEQYF
many	TRBV9	TRBD1	TRBJ2-2	TGTGCCAGCAGCCTTTCGACAGGGGGCTACACCGGGGAGCTGTTTTTT	CASSLSTGGYTGELFF
many	TRBV5-1	-	TRBJ1-2	TGCGCCAGCAGCTACGGACAGTACTATGGCTACACCTTC	CASSYGQYYGYTF
many	TRBV6-1	TRBD2	TRBJ2-3	TGTGCCAGCACGACTAGCGGGGATTATAAAGATACGCAGTATTTT	CASTTSGDYKDTQYF
many	TRBV20-1	-	TRBJ2-1	TGCAGTGCTGTACTAAGGCCCACCGGGTACAATGAGCAGTTCTTC	CSAVLRPTGYNEQFF
many	TRBV11-2	-	TRBJ1-5	TGTGCCAGCAGCTTAGCGGGCGAGTGGGGCAATCAGCCCCAGCATTTT	CASSLAGEWGNQPQHF
many	TRBV5-1	TRBD1	TRBJ2-7	TGCGCCAGCAGCGCCACAGGGGGATGGTTGGACGAGCTGTACTTC	CASSATGGWLDELYF
many	TRBV5-8	-	TRBJ2-1	TGTGCCAGCAGCTTGGAGCCCCCTCAGCAGTTCTTC	CASSLEPPQQFF
many	TRBV10-3	-	TRBJ2-5	TGTGCCATCAGCCCGGGGGTGGGTGAGACCCAGTACTTC	CAISPGVGETQYF
medium-sized	TRBV11-2	TRBD2	TRBJ2-4	TGTGCCAGCAGCGTTAGCGGGAGGGACAAAAACATTCAGTACTTC	CASSVSGRDKNIQYF
many	TRBV6-5	-	TRBJ2-7	TGTGCCAGCAGTTACTCGAAGAGGGAGCCCCACTACGAGCAGTACTTC	CASSYSKREPHYEQYF
many	TRBV24-1	TRBD2	TRBJ2-3	TGTGCCACCAGTGACCCCGGACTAGCGGGGGGGCGTACCCGCACAGATACGCAGTATTTT	CATSDPGLAGGRTRTDTQYF
many	TRBV28	-	TRBJ2-7	TGTGCCAGCAGCAGATTAGGGGTGGGGGCGAGGTTCTACGAGCAGTACTTC	CASSRLGVGARFYEQYF
few	TRBV20-1	TRBD2	TRBJ2-7	TGCTGTGCTACCGGAGGACTAGCGGGCCGGGAACAATACGAGCAGTACTTC	CCATGGLAGREQYEQYF
many	TRBV7-9	-	TRBJ2-5	TGTGCCAGCAGCTTACCCAGGGTCTTCAACGCGGGGACCCAGTACTTC	CASSLPRVFNAGTQYF
many	TRBV4-2	-	TRBJ2-1	TGTGCCAGCAGCCAAGGGGTGAGTCCACAATACGAGCAGTTCTTC	CASSQGVSPQYEQFF
many	TRBV6-2/TRBV6-3	-	TRBJ2-5	TGTGCCAGCAGTCCGGACAAGCGAGGAACCCAGTACTTC	CASSPDKRGTQYF
many	TRBV6-2/TRBV6-3	-	TRBJ2-4	TGTGCCAGCTGCATGTGGGGCCTCGGAGGGGGCATTCAGTACTTC	CASCMWGLGGGIQYF
many	TRBV29-1	-	TRBJ1-2	TGCAGCGCCCCCGTAGGGGCTGGCTACACCTTC	CSAPVGAGYTF
-	TRBV5-5	-	TRBJ2-3	TGTGCCAGCAGCTTGAACGCCCGCCTCACAGATACGCAGTATTTT	CASSLNARLTDTQYF
many	TRBV20-1	-	TRBJ2-3	TGCAGTGCTACCACAGATACGCAGTATTTT	CSATTDTQYF
many	TRBV7-9	TRBD2	TRBJ2-3	TGTGCCAGCAGCTTAGCGGAGCGGGGAGGCACAGATACGCAGTATTTT	CASSLAERGGTDTQYF
many	TRBV27	-	TRBJ2-5	TGTGCCAGCAGTTTATGGGCGGTGGGGACCCAGTACTTC	CASSLWAVGTQYF
many	TRBV28	TRBD1	TRBJ2-7	TGTGCCAGCAGTTCCCAGACAGGGGGGTCCGAGCAGTACTTC	CASSSQTGGSEQYF